What follows describes a single T cell receptor beta chain. Its specificity is not known. In TCRdb, the RT-PCR reads were re-called with MiXCR into one record per CDR3 protein. The sample comprises over 800,000 distinct CDR3 sequences, roughly 20% of which are singletons, and roughly 10% rests with the top ten. The CDR3 is 15 amino acids. CDR1 is DFQATT, CDR2 SNEGSKA, per germline (reference sequence). The V gene lost 3 bases and the J gene lost 0 bases, with 13 bases spanning the gap. The sample is drawn from a study of response to subunit inactivated influenza vaccine. Study findings and constraints: Authors proposed each seasonal influenza vaccination draws in few new T cells.

This clonotype was obtained from a man aged 50-59 years who received an inactivated influenza vaccine. The genes are TRBV20-1 and TRBJ2-3; possibly TRBD2 for D (6 bases). Specimen: PBMCs from blood, collected 4 to 6 days after vaccination. The CDR3 spells CSAREGWGSTDTQYF. The DNA for the CDR3 is TGCAGTGCTAGGGAGGGGTGGGGGAGCACAGATACGCAGTATTTT.